This T cell receptor beta chain was identified during a study of identifying expanded T cells in peripheral blood. Overall study results and limits: Clone count variance between two-week samples rose with total template count. Differentially abundant clones: around 1.2 between replicates, 15 to 17 at 2 to 3 weeks, under 25 at four.

Data came from immunoSEQ multiplex PCR; TCRdb stores just in-frame clones and leaves some out. The table shows around 66,000 clones, with more than 70% occurring only once. This CDR3 region has 16 residues. Germline lookup yields CDR1 SGDLS and CDR2 YYNGEE. V gave up 2 bases and J gave up 7 bases; unmatched junction bases: 4. Healthy donors had no documented immune events, such as infections, while sampled. Concerning this clone: The antigen is undetermined.

The specimen sequenced was blood. The sequence came from a person between 18 and 69 years old in good health. The rearrangement joins TRBV9 to TRBJ2-1; 15 bases agree with TRBD2. The CDR3 DNA reads TGTGCCAGCAGCGTCGCCGGGACTAGCGGGAGGAATGAGCAGTTCTTC. It codes for CASSVAGTSGRNEQFF.